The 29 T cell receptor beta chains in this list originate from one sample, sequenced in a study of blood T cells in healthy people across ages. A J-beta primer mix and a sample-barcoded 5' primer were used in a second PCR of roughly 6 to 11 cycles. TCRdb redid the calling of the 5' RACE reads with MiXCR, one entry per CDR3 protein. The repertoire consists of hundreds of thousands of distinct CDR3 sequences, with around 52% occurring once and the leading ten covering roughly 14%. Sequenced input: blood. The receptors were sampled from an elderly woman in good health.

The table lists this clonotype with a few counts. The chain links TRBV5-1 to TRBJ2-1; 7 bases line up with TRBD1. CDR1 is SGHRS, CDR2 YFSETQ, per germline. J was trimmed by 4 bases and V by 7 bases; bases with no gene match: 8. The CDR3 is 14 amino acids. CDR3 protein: CASDRTGLYNEQFF. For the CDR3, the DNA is TGCGCCAGCGATCGGACAGGACTTTACAATGAGCAGTTCTTC.

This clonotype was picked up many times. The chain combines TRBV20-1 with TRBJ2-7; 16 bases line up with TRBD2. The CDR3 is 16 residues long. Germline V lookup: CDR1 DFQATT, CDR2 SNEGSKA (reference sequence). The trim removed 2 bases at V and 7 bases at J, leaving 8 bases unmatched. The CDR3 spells CSARPGTSGGVREQYF. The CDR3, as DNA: TGCAGTGCTAGACCAGGGACTAGCGGGGGGGTTAGAGAGCAGTACTTC.

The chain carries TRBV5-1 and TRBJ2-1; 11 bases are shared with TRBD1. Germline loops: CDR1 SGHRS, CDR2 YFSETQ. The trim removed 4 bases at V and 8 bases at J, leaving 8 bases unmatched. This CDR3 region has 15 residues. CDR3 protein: CASSRTGGAGYEQFF. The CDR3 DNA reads TGCGCCAGCAGCCGGACAGGGGGCGCGGGATATGAGCAGTTCTTC.

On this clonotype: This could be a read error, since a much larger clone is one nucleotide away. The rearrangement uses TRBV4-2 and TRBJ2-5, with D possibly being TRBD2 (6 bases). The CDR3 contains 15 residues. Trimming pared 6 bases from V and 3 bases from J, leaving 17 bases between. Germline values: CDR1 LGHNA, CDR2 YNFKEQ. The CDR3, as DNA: TGTGCCAGCAGGAGCGTGAATGGCGGGGAAGAGACCCAGTACTTC. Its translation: CASRSVNGGEETQYF.

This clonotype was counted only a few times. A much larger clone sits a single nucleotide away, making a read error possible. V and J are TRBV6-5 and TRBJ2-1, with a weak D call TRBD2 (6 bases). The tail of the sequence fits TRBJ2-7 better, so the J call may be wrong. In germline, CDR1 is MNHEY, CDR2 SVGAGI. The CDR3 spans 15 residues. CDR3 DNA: TGTGCCAGTTCGACCCCTACTAGCTCCTACAATGAGCAGTACTTC. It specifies CASSTPTSSYNEQYF.

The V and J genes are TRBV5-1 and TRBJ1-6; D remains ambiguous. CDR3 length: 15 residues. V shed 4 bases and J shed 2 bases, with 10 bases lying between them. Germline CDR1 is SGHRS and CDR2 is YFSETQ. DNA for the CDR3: TGCGCCAGCAGCCTGGAGGAGCCCTATAATTCACCCCTCCACTTT. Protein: CASSLEEPYNSPLHF.

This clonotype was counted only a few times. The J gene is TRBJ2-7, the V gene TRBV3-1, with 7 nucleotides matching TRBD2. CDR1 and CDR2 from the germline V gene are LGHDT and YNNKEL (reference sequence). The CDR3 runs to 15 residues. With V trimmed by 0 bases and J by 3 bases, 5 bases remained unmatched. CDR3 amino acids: CASSQEGGSLYEQYF. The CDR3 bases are TGTGCCAGCAGCCAAGAAGGCGGGAGTCTCTACGAGCAGTACTTC.

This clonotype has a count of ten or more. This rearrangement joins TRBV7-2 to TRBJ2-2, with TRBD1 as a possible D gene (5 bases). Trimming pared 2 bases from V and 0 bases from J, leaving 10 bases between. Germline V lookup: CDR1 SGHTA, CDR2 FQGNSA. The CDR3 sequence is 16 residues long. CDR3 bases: TGTGCCAGCAGCTTAAGACAGAGCGCGAACACCGGGGAGCTGTTTTTT. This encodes CASSLRQSANTGELFF.

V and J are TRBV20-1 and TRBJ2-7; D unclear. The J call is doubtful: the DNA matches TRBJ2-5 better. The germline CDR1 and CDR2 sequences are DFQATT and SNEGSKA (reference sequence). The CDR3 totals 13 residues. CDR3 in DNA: TGCAGTGCTAGAAGGCCTTTCCAAGAGACCCAGTACTTC. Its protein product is CSARRPFQETQYF.

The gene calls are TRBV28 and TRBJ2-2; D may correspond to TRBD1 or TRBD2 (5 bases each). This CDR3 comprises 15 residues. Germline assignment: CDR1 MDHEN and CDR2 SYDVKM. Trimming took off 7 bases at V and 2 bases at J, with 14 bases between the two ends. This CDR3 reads CASTTGTLNTGELFF. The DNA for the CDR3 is TGTGCCAGCACAACCGGGACCCTAAACACCGGGGAGCTGTTTTTT.

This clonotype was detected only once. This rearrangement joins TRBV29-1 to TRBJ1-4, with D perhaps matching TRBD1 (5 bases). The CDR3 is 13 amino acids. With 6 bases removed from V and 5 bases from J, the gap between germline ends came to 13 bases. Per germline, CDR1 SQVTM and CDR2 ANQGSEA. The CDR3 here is CSVRGMGNEKLFF. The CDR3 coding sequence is TGCAGCGTGCGGGGGATGGGGAATGAAAAACTGTTTTTT.

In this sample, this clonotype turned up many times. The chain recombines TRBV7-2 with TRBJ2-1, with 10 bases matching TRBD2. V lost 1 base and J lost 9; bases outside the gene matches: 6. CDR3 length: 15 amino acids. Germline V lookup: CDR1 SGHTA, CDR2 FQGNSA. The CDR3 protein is CASSLEGLASVEQFF. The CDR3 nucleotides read TGTGCCAGCAGCTTAGAGGGACTAGCGAGCGTTGAGCAGTTCTTC.

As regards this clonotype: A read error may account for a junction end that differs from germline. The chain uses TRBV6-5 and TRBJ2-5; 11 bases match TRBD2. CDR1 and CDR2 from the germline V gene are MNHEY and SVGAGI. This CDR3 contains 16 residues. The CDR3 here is CAGSHTSGSRKETQYF. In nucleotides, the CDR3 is TGTGCCGGCAGCCACACTAGCGGGAGTAGGAAGGAGACCCAGTACTTC.

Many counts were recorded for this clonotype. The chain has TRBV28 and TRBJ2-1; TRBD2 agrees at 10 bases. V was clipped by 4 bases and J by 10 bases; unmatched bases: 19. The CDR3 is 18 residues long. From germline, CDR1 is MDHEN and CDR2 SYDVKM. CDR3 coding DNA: TGTGCCAGCAGTTCATCTCCCCGTACTAGCGGGAAGTTTCGGGAGCAGTTCTTC. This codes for CASSSSPRTSGKFREQFF. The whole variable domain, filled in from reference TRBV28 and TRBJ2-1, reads DVKVTQSSRYLVKRTGEKVFLECVQDMDHENMFWYRQDPGLGLRLIYFSYDVKMKEKGDIPEGYSVSREKKERFSLILESASTNQTSMYLCASSSSPRTSGKFREQFFGPGTRLTVL.

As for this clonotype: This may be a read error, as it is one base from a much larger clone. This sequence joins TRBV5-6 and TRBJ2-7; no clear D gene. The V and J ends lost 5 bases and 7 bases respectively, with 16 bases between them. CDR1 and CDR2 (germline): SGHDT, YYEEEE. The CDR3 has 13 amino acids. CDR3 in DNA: TGTGCCAGCAGTTTGCCTTCCTACAATGAGCAGTACTTC. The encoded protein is CASSLPSYNEQYF.

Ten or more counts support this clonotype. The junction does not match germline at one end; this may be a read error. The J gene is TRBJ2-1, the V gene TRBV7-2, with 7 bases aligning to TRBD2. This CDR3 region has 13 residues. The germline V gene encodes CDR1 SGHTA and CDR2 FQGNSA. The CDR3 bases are TGCGCCAGCTCACTAGCGCTCTACAATGAGCAGTTCTTC. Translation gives CASSLALYNEQFF. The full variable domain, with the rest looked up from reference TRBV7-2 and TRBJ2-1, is GAGVSQSPSNKVTEKGKDVELRCDPISGHTALYWYRQSLGQGLEFLIYFQGNSAPDKSGLPSDRFSAERTGGSVSTLTIQRTQQEDSAVYLCASSLALYNEQFFGPGTRLTVL.

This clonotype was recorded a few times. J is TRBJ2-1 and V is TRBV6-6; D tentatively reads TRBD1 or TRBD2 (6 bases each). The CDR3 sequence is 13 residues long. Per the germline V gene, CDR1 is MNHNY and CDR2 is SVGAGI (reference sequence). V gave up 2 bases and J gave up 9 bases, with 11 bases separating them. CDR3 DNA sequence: TGTGCCAGCAGTTACAAGGGGGGCGGTGAGCAGTTCTTC. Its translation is CASSYKGGGEQFF.

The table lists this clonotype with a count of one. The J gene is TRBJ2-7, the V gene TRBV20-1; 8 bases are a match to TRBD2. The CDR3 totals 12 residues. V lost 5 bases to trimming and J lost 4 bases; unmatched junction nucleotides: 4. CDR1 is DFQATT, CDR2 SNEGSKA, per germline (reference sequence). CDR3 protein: CSAAGGLYEQYF. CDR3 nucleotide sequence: TGCAGTGCTGCGGGGGGTCTTTACGAGCAGTACTTC.

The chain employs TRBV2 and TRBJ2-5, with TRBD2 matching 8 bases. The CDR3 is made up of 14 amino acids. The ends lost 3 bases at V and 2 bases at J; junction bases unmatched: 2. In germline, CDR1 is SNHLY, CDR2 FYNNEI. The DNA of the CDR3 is TGTGCCAGCAGTGAGACTAGCGTACAAGAGACCCAGTACTTC. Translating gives CASSETSVQETQYF. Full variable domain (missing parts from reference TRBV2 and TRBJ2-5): EPEVTQTPSHQVTQMGQEVILRCVPISNHLYFYWYRQILGQKVEFLVSFYNNEISEKSEIFDDQFSVERPDGSNFTLKIRSTKLEDSAMYFCASSETSVQETQYFGPGTRLLVL.

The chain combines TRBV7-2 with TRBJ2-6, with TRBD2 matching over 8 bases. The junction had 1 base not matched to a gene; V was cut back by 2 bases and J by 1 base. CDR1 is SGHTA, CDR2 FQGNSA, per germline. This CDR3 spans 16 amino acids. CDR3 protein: CASSLRGGSGANVLTF. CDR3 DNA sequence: TGTGCCAGCAGCTTACGCGGGGGGTCTGGGGCCAACGTCCTGACTTTC.

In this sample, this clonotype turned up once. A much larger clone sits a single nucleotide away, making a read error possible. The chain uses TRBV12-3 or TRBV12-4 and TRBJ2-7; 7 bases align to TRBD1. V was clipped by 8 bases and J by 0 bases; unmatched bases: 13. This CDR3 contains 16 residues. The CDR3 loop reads CASQLEGAGFSYEQYF. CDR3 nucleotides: TGTGCCAGCCAGCTTGAGGGGGCAGGTTTCTCCTACGAGCAGTACTTC.

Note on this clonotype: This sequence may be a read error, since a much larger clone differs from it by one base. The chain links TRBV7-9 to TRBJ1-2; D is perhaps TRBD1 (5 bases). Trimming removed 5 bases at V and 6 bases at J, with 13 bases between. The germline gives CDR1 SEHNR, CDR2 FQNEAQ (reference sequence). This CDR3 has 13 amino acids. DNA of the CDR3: TGTGCCAGCAGCCGAGGAGGAGGGGATGGCTACACCTTC. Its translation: CASSRGGGDGYTF.

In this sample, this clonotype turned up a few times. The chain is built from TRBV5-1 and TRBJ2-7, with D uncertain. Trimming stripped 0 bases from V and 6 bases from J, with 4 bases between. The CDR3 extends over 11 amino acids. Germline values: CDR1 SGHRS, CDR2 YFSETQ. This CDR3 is CASSLAAEQYF. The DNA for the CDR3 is TGCGCCAGCAGCTTGGCTGCCGAGCAGTACTTC. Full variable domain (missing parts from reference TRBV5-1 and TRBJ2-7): KAGVTQTPRYLIKTRGQQVTLSCSPISGHRSVSWYQQTPGQGLQFLFEYFSETQRNKGNFPGRFSGRQFSNSRSEMNVSTLELGDSALYLCASSLAAEQYFGPGTRLTVT.

CDR3 DNA sequence: TGTGCCTGGACCAGCGAGCGAAAACTGTTTTTT. Translation gives CAWTSERKLFF. V is TRBV30 and J is TRBJ1-4, with unresolved D. The CDR3 sequence is 11 residues long. Germline CDR1 reads GTSNPN; CDR2 reads SVGIG (reference sequence). V was trimmed by 4 bases and J by 10 bases, leaving 10 bases between them. Together with reference TRBV30 and TRBJ1-4, the CDR3 gives the full variable domain: SQTIHQWPATLVQPVGSPLSLECTVEGTSNPNLYWYRQAAGRGLQLLFYSVGIGQISSEVPQNLSASRPQDRQFILSSKKLLLSDSGFYLCAWTSERKLFFGSGTQLSVL.

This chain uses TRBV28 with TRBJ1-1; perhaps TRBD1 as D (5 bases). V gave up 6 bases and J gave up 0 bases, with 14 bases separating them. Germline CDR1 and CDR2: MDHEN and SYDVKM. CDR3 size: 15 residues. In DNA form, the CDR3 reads TGTGCCAGCAGCTCCCCATCGGACATGAACACTGAAGCTTTCTTT. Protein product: CASSSPSDMNTEAFF.

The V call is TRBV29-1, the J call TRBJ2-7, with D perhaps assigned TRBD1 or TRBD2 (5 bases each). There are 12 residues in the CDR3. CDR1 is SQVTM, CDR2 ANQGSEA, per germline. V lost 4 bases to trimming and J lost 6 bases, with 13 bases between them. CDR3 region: CSVAPGPSEQYF. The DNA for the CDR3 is TGCAGCGTTGCTCCGGGGCCCTCCGAGCAGTACTTC.

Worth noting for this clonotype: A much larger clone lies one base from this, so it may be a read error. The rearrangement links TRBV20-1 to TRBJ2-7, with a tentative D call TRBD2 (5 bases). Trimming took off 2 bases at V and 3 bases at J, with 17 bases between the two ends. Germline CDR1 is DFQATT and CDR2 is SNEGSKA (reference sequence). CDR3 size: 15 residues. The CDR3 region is CSARRAAGGFYEQYF. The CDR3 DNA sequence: TGCAGTGCTAGACGCGCGGCAGGAGGCTTCTACGAGCAGTACTTC.

In DNA form, the CDR3 reads TGTGCCAGCACCACGGGTAGCGGGGGGGTGAACACCGGGGAGCTGTTTTTT. Amino acids: CASTTGSGGVNTGELFF. V is TRBV12-3 or TRBV12-4 and J is TRBJ2-2; TRBD2 matches at 11 bases. The V and J ends lost 7 bases and 1 base, in that order; junction bases with no gene match: 8. The CDR3 sequence is 17 residues long.

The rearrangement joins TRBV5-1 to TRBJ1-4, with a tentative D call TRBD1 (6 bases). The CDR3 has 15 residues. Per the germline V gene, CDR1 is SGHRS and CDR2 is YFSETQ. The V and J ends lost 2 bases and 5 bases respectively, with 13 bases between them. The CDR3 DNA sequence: TGCGCCAGCAGCTTCTCGACAGGATTCAATGAAAAACTGTTTTTT. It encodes CASSFSTGFNEKLFF.